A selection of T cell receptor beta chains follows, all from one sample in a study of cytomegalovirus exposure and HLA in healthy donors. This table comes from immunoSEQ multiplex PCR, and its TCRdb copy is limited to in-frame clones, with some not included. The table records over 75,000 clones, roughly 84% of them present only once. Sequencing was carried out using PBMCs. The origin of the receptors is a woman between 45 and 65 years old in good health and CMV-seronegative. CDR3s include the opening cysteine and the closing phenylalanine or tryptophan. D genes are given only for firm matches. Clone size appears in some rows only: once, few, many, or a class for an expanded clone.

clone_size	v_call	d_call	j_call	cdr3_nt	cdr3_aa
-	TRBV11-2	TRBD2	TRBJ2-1	TGTGCCAGCAGCTCCGGGACTAGCGGGCTCTACAATGAGCAGTTCTTC	CASSSGTSGLYNEQFF
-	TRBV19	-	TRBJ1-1	TGTGCCACCAAGGCAGGGAACATGAACACTGAAGCTTTCTTT	CATKAGNMNTEAFF
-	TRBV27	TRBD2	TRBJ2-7	TGTGCCAGCAGATCCGGACTAGCGGGACACGAGCAGTACTTC	CASRSGLAGHEQYF
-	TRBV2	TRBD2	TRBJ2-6	TGTGCCAGCAGTGTACCGGGACTAGCGGGAGGGACGGGGGCCAACGTCCTGACTTTC	CASSVPGLAGGTGANVLTF
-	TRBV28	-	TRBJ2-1	TGTGCCAGCAGCGGGACTCCAACCAATGAGCAGTTCTTC	CASSGTPTNEQFF
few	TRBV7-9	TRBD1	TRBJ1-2	TGTGCCAGCAGCCACCACTTCGGGGGACAGGGGGCTTGGGGCTACACCTTC	CASSHHFGGQGAWGYTF
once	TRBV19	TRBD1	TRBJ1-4	TGTGCCAGTAGTATCGAAGGCAGGGGGAATGAAAAACTGTTTTTT	CASSIEGRGNEKLFF
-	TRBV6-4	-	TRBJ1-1	TGTGCCAGCAGTCGGGACACCATAAACACTGAAGCTTTCTTT	CASSRDTINTEAFF
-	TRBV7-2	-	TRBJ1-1	TGTGCCAGCAGCTATGACAGAATGAACACTGAAGCTTTCTTT	CASSYDRMNTEAFF
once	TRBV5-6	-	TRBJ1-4	TGTGCCAGCAGCTCTCCCTGGAGAGAAGAAAAACTGTTTTTT	CASSSPWREEKLFF
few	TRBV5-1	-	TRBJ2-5	TGCGCCAGCAGCTTGGAGGGGGGGTCGCTACAAGAGACCCAGTACTTC	CASSLEGGSLQETQYF
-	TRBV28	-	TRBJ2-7	TGTGCCAGCAGTCCGACTAACCCACCCTACGAGCAGTACTTC	CASSPTNPPYEQYF
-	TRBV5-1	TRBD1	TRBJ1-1	TGCGCCAGCACCCTCACAGGGGGAGGCACTGAAGCTTTCTTT	CASTLTGGGTEAFF
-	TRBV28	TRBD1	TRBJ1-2	TGTGCCAGCAGCAACGACCTGACAGGGTACGGCTACACCTTC	CASSNDLTGYGYTF
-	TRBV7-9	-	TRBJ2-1	TGTGCCAGCAGCGTTAGGGGGGGGCTAGCGGACAATGAGCAGTTCTTC	CASSVRGGLADNEQFF
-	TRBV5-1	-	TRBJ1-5	TGCGCCAGCAGCTTGGCCGGGAGGGCTGGACAGCCCCAGCATTTT	CASSLAGRAGQPQHF
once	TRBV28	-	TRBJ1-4	TGTGCCAGCAGTTTCCGCCGACAGGTTATCAATGAAAAACTGTTTTTT	CASSFRRQVINEKLFF
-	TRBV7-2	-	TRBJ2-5	TGTGCCAGCAGCCTTGGTGGCCGGGGGGCCGAGACCCAGTACTTC	CASSLGGRGAETQYF
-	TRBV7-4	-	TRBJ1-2	TGTGCCAGCAGCGGGGGACGTAGGGAGGTCCCAATAGCTAACTATGGCTACACCTTC	CASSGGRREVPIANYGYTF
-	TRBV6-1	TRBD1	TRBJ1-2	TGTGCCAGCAGTGAAGAGGCCGGGACAGCAAATCATAACTATGGCTACACCTTC	CASSEEAGTANHNYGYTF
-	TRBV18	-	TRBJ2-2	TGTGCCAGCTCACCAAAGGGAGAAACCGGGGAGCTGTTTTTT	CASSPKGETGELFF
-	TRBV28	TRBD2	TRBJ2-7	TGTGCCAGCAGTTTAACTACTACTAGCGGCTCCTACGAGCAGTACTTC	CASSLTTTSGSYEQYF
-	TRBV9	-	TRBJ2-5	TGTGCCAGCAGTTCACACGGAGGGGGCCGAGAGACCCAGTACTTC	CASSSHGGGRETQYF